This TCR beta chain stems from a study of blood T cells in healthy people across ages. This clonotype has at least ten counts. The target antigen is unknown. Study-level results: PBMC samples, being unsorted, prevented any conclusive comparison of naive and antigen-experienced cells.

Then a second PCR, running about 6 to 12 cycles, was carried out with a sample-barcoded 5' primer and a J-beta primer mix. TCRdb reprocessed the 5' RACE reads via MiXCR and lists one record per CDR3 protein. The sample consists of approximately 800,000 distinct CDR3 sequences, roughly 25% of them appearing once. Germline V lookup: CDR1 SGHRS, CDR2 YFSETQ. The CDR3 sequence is 12 residues long. V was clipped by 2 bases and J by 4 bases, with 6 bases between them. In addition, the sample was reused for a study of T cells of mothers and their children.

Material: blood. The sequence was obtained from a boy younger than 18 in good health. The rearrangement uses TRBV5-1 and TRBJ1-2; D is possibly TRBD1 (5 bases). DNA for the CDR3: TGCGCCAGCAGCTTTGACAGCTATGGCTACACCTTC. Amino acids: CASSFDSYGYTF. The whole variable domain, remainder taken from reference TRBV5-1 and TRBJ1-2, is KAGVTQTPRYLIKTRGQQVTLSCSPISGHRSVSWYQQTPGQGLQFLFEYFSETQRNKGNFPGRFSGRQFSNSRSEMNVSTLELGDSALYLCASSFDSYGYTFGSGTRLTVV.